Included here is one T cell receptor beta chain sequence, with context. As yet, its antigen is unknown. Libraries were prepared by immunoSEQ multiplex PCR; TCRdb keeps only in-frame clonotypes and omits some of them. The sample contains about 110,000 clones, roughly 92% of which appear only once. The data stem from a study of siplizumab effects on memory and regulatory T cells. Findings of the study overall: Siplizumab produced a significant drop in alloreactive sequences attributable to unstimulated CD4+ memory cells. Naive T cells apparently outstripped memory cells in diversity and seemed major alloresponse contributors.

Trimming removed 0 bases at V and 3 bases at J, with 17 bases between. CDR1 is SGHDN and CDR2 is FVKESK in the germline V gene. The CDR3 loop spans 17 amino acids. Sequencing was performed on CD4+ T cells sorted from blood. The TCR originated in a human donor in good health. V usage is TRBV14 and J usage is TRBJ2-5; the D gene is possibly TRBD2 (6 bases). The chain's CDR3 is CASSQDQASPGEETQYF. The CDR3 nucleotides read TGTGCCAGCAGCCAAGATCAGGCCAGTCCGGGGGAAGAGACCCAGTACTTC.